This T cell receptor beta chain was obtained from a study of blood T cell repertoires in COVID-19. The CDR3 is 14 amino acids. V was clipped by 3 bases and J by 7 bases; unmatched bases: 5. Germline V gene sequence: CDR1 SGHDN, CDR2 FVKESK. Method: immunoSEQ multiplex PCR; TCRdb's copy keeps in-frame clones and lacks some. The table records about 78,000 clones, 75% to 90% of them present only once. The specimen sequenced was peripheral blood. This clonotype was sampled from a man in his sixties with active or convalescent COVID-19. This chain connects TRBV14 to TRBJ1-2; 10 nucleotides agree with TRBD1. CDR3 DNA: TGTGCCAGCAGCCATAGACAGGGGGCCTTTGGCTACACCTTC. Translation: CASSHRQGAFGYTF.